The present entry profiles one TCR beta chain with its context. Its antigen is currently not known. A single base separates this from a much larger clone, so it may be a read error. The label giving this sample's time point can be read as: longitudinal time-point 2. For the unsorted PBMC libraries, 2 million PBMCs were stored in RNAlater at -80 degrees C until RNA extraction and were used to generate the libraries. Peripheral blood underwent Ficoll-Hypaque density gradient centrifugation to isolate PBMCs, which were then cryopreserved in liquid nitrogen. Measured from the cysteine to the phenylalanine, the CDR3 is 14 residues long. This entry keeps only the CDR3 DNA: 42 bases, framed from base 1. The germline V gene (reference sequence) supplies CDR1 SEHNR and CDR2 FQNEAQ. The germline ends are 19 bases apart after V is trimmed by 11 bases and J by 5 bases. The data derive from a study of neurological immune-mediated disorders (dated by TCRdb to the late 2010s). Looking at the study overall: Peripheral blood TCR-beta repertoires from patients with HTLV-I-associated myelopathy (HAM/TSP), patients with multiple sclerosis, and healthy controls were compared in the study using UMI-based sequencing. The cohort was made up of 68 subjects, consisting of some 14 HAM/TSP patients, some 34 multiple sclerosis patients and approximately 20 healthy controls. Each longitudinal HAM/TSP and healthy donor was sampled at 3 time-points spaced at roughly 3-45 month intervals. Longitudinal samples, technical triplicates and paired sorted CD4+ and CD8+ T-cell subsets, alongside PBMC samples, were included among the roughly 98 TCR-beta libraries.

cDNA synthesis used template-switch 5'RACE with a primer carrying a 10-nucleotide random unique molecular identifier tagging each TCR transcript. Over 190 million TCR-beta sequences, covering 15-18 subjects, were produced in each sequencing run. Total RNA was extracted with the RNeasy kit. The KAPA Real-time Library Amplification kit was used to amplify TCR-beta VDJ regions with primers for the TCR constant region and the 5'RACE anchor. A first PCR added sample indexes and Illumina adaptors, and a second PCR then raised library yield. The roughly 650 bp TCR product was size-selected on a 2% E-gel SizeSelection system after Ampure bead purification. Before pooling, library quality was checked on a Bioanalyzer, concentration was measured with Qubit, and libraries were quantified with the Kapa Library Quantification kit. Paired-end 2 x 150 bp sequencing of the libraries was performed on an Illumina HiSeq 2500. To increase sequence diversity, roughly 24-31% phiX was spiked into each library pool. On the authors' methods: Quality-filtered reads were processed with the UMI-based MiGEC pipeline, which removed over 85% of raw TCR sequences during error correction. VDJ genes were aligned to IMGT germline references, and clonotypes were defined by unique CDR3 amino acid sequence plus V-J genes. VDJtools evaluated clonal expansion, Shannon diversity and CDR3 relatedness (CalcPairwiseDistances, ClusterSamples); CLCbio workbench built phylogenetic trees. Using coefficient-of-variation modelling across technical triplicates, the study counted a clone as expanded if it had at least 8 unique UMIs. In-frame beta chains were kept once TCRdb had trimmed the public reads at Q25 with fastp and called clones with MiXCR. Entries that share a CDR3 protein sequence are merged under the most common genes and DNA. TCRdb, not the original authors, processed these V and J calls. Recorded for this sample are 84,000 or so distinct CDR3 sequences; approximately 13% of them occurred a single time. Around 4.5% of the sample is in the top ten clones.

The paper's findings and limits, for the study overall: Expanded clones from different subjects shared no identical CDR3 amino acid sequences, which suggests that TCR-beta repertoires were private in all groups. TCR clonal expansion was highest in HAM/TSP patients and lowest in MS patients, with MS patients falling below even healthy controls.

The sequence is built from TRBV7-9 and TRBJ2-1; the best D guess is TRBD2, with 6 bases matching. The sequence was obtained from a female donor with HTLV-1-associated myelopathy (HAM/TSP). What was sequenced was PBMCs. The sequenced DNA is TGTGCCCTTCTCCCGGACGGGAGAAACAATGAGCAGTTCTTC. It codes for CALLPDGRNNEQFF.